Listed here are 20 T cell receptor beta chains from one sample, sequenced in a study of shared clonotypes between healthy human individuals. Method: immunoSEQ multiplex PCR; TCRdb's copy keeps in-frame clones and lacks some. The data contain some 1.5 million clones, 95% to 99% of them seen just once; the ten biggest clones take up about 0.45%. The sequenced sample consisted of naive CD4+ T cells sorted from blood. Stated subset: CD45RA+ positively selected. The origin of the receptors is a man aged 25 to 40 in good health.

Turning to this clone: Distinct nucleotide sequences in the sample also encode this CDR3. The chain combines TRBV5-6 with TRBJ2-5; D gene ambiguous. With 0 bases removed from V and 5 bases from J, the gap between germline ends came to 5 bases. The CDR3 contains 12 residues. Germline CDR1 is SGHDT and CDR2 is YYEEEE. The CDR3 loop reads CASSLVSETQYF. CDR3 DNA: TGTGCCAGCAGCTTGGTTTCGGAGACCCAGTACTTC.

V usage is TRBV20-1 and J usage is TRBJ1-1, with 7 bases matching TRBD1. Trimming removed 7 bases from V and 6 bases from J; junction bases left unmatched: 5. The CDR3 is 11 residues long. The V gene's germline CDR1 is DFQATT and CDR2 SNEGSKA (reference sequence). CDR3 amino acids: CSVSTGPEAFF. In DNA form, the CDR3 reads TGCAGTGTCTCGACAGGGCCTGAAGCTTTCTTT.

The chain combines TRBV11-3 with TRBJ2-1; the D call may be TRBD1 or TRBD2 (5 bases each). V dropped 5 bases and J dropped 14 bases, with 22 bases sitting between them. The germline V gene encodes CDR1 SGHNT and CDR2 YENEEA. This CDR3 contains 14 residues. Written as DNA, the CDR3 is TGTGCCAGCAGCCATGGGACCACCGGACCCCCCGAGTTCTTC. Amino acid sequence: CASSHGTTGPPEFF.

The genes are TRBV30 and TRBJ2-7, with 11 bases that match TRBD2. CDR3 size: 15 residues. Per germline, CDR1 GTSNPN and CDR2 SVGIG (reference sequence). Germline trimming cut 0 bases from V and 1 base from J; bases unmatched to any gene: 2. In DNA form, the CDR3 reads TGTGCCTGGAGTGTGGGACTAGCGGAATCCTACGAGCAGTACTTC. Protein product: CAWSVGLAESYEQYF.

The rearrangement uses TRBV19 and TRBJ2-5, with a weak D call TRBD2 (5 bases). The CDR3 runs 13 residues. Germline-derived CDR1 and CDR2 are LNHDA and SQIVND (reference sequence). The V gene lost 10 bases and the J gene lost 4 bases, with 16 bases spanning the gap. In DNA form, the CDR3 reads TGTGCCACTCGCAGAGGGTTTCGAGAGACCCAGTACTTC. Its translation is CATRRGFRETQYF.

The V and J genes are TRBV15 and TRBJ2-1; 11 bases align to TRBD2. With V trimmed by 1 base and J by 4 bases, 3 bases remained unmatched. The V gene's germline CDR1 is LNHNV and CDR2 YYDKDF (reference sequence). The CDR3 runs to 16 residues. The CDR3 here is CATSRVASGRYNEQFF. For the CDR3, the DNA is TGTGCCACCAGCAGAGTTGCTAGCGGGAGGTACAATGAGCAGTTCTTC.

The rearrangement joins TRBV6-5 to TRBJ2-3; TRBD1 matches 11 bases. V shed 6 bases, J shed 4 bases, and the junction held 3 bases outside the gene matches. CDR1 is MNHEY, CDR2 SVGAGI, per germline. The CDR3 covers 14 residues. CDR3 in amino acids: CASRRTGGPDTQYF. DNA of the CDR3: TGTGCCAGCAGACGGACAGGGGGCCCAGATACGCAGTATTTT.

V usage is TRBV9 and J usage is TRBJ2-2; 9 nucleotides match TRBD2. Germline V gene lookup returns CDR1 SGDLS and CDR2 YYNGEE. Germline trimming cut 7 bases from V and 7 bases from J; bases unmatched to any gene: 8. This CDR3 is built from 14 residues. The CDR3 spells CASGEVAGVGELFF. The CDR3 coding sequence is TGTGCCAGCGGGGAGGTAGCGGGAGTCGGGGAGCTGTTTTTT.

This chain connects TRBV5-4 to TRBJ2-1, with 12 bases aligning to TRBD2. Germline V CDR1 and CDR2: SGHNT, YYREEE (reference sequence). The CDR3 covers 15 residues. Trimming removed 3 bases from V and 6 bases from J; junction bases left unmatched: 4. In DNA, the CDR3 is TGTGCCAGCAGCTCTGGGACTAGCGGGTTCAATGAGCAGTTCTTC. Protein sequence: CASSSGTSGFNEQFF.

The chain carries TRBV5-4 and TRBJ1-3, with D hard to call. Trimming removed 2 bases from V and 7 bases from J, with 10 bases in between. This CDR3 region has 13 residues. Germline CDR1 is SGHNT and CDR2 is YYREEE (reference sequence). CDR3 in amino acids: CASSLPPGNTIYF. The DNA of the CDR3 is TGTGCCAGCAGCTTACCCCCGGGGAACACCATATATTTT.

The chain is built from TRBV5-1 and TRBJ2-7; a weak D match, TRBD1 (6 bases). CDR1 is SGHRS and CDR2 is YFSETQ in the germline V gene. Trimming took 1 base from V and 2 from J, leaving 19 bases between them. CDR3 length: 17 residues. DNA for the CDR3: TGCGCCAGCAGCTTGACGGTTGACAGGACTCTAACCTACGAGCAGTACTTC. This gives the protein CASSLTVDRTLTYEQYF.

V and J are TRBV5-1 and TRBJ2-1; D possibly matches TRBD1 or TRBD2 (5 bases each). This CDR3 region has 15 residues. The germline V gene has CDR1 SGHRS and CDR2 YFSETQ. Deletions cut 5 bases from V and 7 bases from J, with 19 bases between. The CDR3 region is CASSLGHPGRNEQFF. CDR3 DNA sequence: TGCGCCAGCAGTCTGGGGCACCCGGGACGGAATGAGCAGTTCTTC.

The chain has TRBV5-4 and TRBJ1-5; 7 nucleotides agree with TRBD1. The CDR3 consists of 14 residues. CDR1 is SGHNT and CDR2 is YYREEE in the germline V gene (reference sequence). The J segment lost 6 bases and the V segment lost 5 bases, leaving 8 bases of the junction unmatched. CDR3 sequence reads: CASRRDRVRQPQHF. CDR3 bases: TGTGCCAGCAGACGTGACAGGGTACGTCAGCCCCAGCATTTT.

The chain has TRBV7-2 and TRBJ2-3, with 16 positions matching TRBD2. CDR3 length: 16 amino acids. Germline CDR1 and CDR2: SGHTA and FQGNSA. The V gene end was trimmed by 9 bases and the J gene end by 5 bases; junction bases not matched to a gene: 8. The CDR3 loop is CASGTGLAGGIDTQYF. Here the CDR3 DNA reads TGTGCCAGTGGTACGGGACTAGCGGGAGGGATAGATACGCAGTATTTT.

The rearrangement joins TRBV7-2 to TRBJ2-2, with 7 bases identical to TRBD2. Germline V gives CDR1 SGHTA, CDR2 FQGNSA. This CDR3 is built from 18 residues. The V segment lost 6 bases and the J segment 2 bases; nucleotides outside the gene matches: 15. CDR3 loop: CASRLPERDWRNTGELFF. As DNA, the CDR3 is TGTGCCAGCAGGCTCCCCGAGCGGGACTGGAGAAACACCGGGGAGCTGTTTTTT.

This chain connects TRBV5-4 to TRBJ2-7; weak D call: TRBD2 (6 bases). The CDR3 has 17 amino acids. CDR1 and CDR2 (germline): SGHNT, YYREEE (reference sequence). Trimming removed 0 bases from V and 7 bases from J, with 23 bases in between. CDR3 nucleotides: TGTGCCAGCAGCTTGGGGGCCCTCGCGGGAAGTCACAGTGAGCAGTACTTC. Translating it yields CASSLGALAGSHSEQYF.

The gene calls are TRBV10-3 and TRBJ1-4; D is undetermined. The CDR3 runs to 16 residues. From germline, CDR1 is ENHRY and CDR2 SYGVKD. The V and J ends lost 4 bases and 8 bases respectively, with 20 bases between them. CDR3 region: CAISAALTTTGEKLFF. The CDR3 DNA follows: TGTGCCATCAGTGCCGCACTCACAACGACGGGGGAAAAACTGTTTTTT.

The rearrangement joins TRBV28 to TRBJ1-2; D ambiguous. V lost 10 bases to trimming and J lost 4 bases, with 10 bases between them. Germline V lookup: CDR1 MDHEN, CDR2 SYDVKM. CDR3 length: 11 residues. CDR3 in amino acids: CAILEPYGYTF. The DNA of the CDR3 is TGTGCCATTCTGGAGCCCTATGGCTACACCTTC.

V usage is TRBV18 and J usage is TRBJ2-7, with D unclear. Trimming shortened V by 3 bases and J by 0 bases, and 9 bases separated the two germline ends. Germline V gene data show CDR1 as KGHSH and CDR2 as LQKENI. The CDR3 is 14 residues long. Here the CDR3 reads CASSPRQTSYEQYF. In nucleotides, the CDR3 is TGTGCCAGCTCACCCCGGCAGACCTCCTACGAGCAGTACTTC.

With regard to this clone: Additional DNA sequences in this sample encode the identical CDR3. The rearrangement uses TRBV5-4 and TRBJ2-2, with a weak D call TRBD2 (6 bases). This CDR3 has 15 amino acids. Germline values: CDR1 SGHNT, CDR2 YYREEE (reference sequence). Trimming stripped 2 bases from V and 0 bases from J, with 8 bases between. The CDR3 is CASSFGGTNTGELFF. The CDR3 DNA follows: TGTGCCAGCAGCTTCGGGGGAACGAACACCGGGGAGCTGTTTTTT.